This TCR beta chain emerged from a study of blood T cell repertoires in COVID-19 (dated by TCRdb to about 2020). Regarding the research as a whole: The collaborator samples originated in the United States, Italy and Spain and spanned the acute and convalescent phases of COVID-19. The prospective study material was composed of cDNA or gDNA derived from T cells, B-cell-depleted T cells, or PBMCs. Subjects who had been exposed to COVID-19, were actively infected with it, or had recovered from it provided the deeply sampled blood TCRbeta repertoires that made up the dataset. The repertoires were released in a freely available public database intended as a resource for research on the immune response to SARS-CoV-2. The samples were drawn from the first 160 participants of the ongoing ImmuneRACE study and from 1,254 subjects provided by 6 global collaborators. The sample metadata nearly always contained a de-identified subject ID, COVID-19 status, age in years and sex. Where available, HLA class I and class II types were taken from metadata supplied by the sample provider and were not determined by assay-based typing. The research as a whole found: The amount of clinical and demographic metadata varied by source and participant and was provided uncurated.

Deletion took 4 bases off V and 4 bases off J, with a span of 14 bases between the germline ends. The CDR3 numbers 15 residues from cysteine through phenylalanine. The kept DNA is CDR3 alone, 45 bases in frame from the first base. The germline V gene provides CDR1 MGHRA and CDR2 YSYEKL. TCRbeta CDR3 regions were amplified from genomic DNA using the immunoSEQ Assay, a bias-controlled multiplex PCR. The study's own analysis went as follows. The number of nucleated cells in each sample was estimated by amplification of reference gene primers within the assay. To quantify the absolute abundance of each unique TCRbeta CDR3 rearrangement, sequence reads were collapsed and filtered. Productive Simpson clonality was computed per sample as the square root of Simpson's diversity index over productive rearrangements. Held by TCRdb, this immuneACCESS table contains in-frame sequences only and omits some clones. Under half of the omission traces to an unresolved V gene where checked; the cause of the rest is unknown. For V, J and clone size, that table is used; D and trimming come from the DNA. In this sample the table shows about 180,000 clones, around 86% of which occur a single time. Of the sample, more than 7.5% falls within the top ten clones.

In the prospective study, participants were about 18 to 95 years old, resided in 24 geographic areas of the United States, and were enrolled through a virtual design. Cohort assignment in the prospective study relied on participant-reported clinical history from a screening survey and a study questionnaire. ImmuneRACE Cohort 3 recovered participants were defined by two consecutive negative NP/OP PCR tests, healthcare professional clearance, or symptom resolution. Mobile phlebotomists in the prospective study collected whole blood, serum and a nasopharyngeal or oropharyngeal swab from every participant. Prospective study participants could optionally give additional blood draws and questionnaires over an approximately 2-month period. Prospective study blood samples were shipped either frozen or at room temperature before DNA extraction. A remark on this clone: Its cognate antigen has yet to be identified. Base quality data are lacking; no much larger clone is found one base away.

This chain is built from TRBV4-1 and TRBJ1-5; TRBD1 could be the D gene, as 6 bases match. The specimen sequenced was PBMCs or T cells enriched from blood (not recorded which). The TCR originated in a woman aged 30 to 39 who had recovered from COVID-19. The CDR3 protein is CASSPPGTLNQPQHF. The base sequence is TGCGCCAGCAGCCCGCCCGGGACATTAAATCAGCCCCAGCATTTT.